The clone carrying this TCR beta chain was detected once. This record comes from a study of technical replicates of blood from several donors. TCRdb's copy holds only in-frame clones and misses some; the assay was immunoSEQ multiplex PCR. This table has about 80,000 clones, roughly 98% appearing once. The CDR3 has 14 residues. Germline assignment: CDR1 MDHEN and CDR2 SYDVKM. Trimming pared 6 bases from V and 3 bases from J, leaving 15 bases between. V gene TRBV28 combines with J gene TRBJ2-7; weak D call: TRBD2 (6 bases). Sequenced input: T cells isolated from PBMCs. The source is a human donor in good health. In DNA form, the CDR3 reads TGTGCCAGCAGCCGACTAGAGGAAGGCTACGAGCAGTACTTC. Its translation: CASSRLEEGYEQYF. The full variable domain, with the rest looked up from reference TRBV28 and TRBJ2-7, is DVKVTQSSRYLVKRTGEKVFLECVQDMDHENMFWYRQDPGLGLRLIYFSYDVKMKEKGDIPEGYSVSREKKERFSLILESASTNQTSMYLCASSRLEEGYEQYFGPGTRLTVT.